Sequencing of this TCR beta chain was carried out in a study of blood T cell repertoires in COVID-19 (dated by TCRdb to 2020 to 2022). Some background on the complete study: Collaborator samples came from the United States, Italy and Spain and covered acute and convalescent phases of COVID-19. The prospective study material was composed of cDNA or gDNA derived from T cells, B-cell-depleted T cells, or PBMCs. The dataset comprised deeply sampled blood TCRbeta repertoires from subjects exposed to, actively infected with, or recovered from COVID-19. The repertoires were made available in a free public database intended to serve as a resource for research on the immune response to SARS-CoV-2. Samples were obtained from the ongoing ImmuneRACE study (first 160 participants) and from over 1,000 subjects provided by 6 global collaborators. A de-identified subject ID, COVID-19 status, age in years and sex were almost always included in the sample metadata. Where HLA class I and class II types were available, the types were taken from metadata supplied by the sample provider, not from assay-based typing. Study-wide findings and limitations: Clinical and demographic metadata were provided uncurated, with the amount varying by source and participant.

Collaborating institutions collected whole blood in K2EDTA tubes following their own protocols. For TCRbeta analysis, collaborator samples were shipped as frozen whole blood, as isolated PBMCs, or as DNA extracted from either sample type. Worth noting for this clone: Its antigen target is currently unknown. Per-base quality was not reported, and no clone a single base away is much larger than it.

Based on the germline V gene, the CDR1 and CDR2 sequences are ENHRY and SYGVKD. Unmatched junction bases come to 2, with V trimmed by 3 bases and J by 1 base. The CDR3 sequence holds 15 residues, the cysteine and phenylalanine included. Solely the CDR3 DNA is kept, with 45 bases framed from the first base. The immunoSEQ Assay, a bias-controlled multiplex PCR, was used to amplify TCRbeta CDR3 regions from genomic DNA. Per the source publication's procedure: The number of nucleated cells in each sample was estimated from the amplification of reference gene primers within the assay. Sequence reads were collapsed and filtered to measure the absolute abundance of every unique TCRbeta CDR3 rearrangement. For each sample, productive Simpson clonality was calculated as the square root of Simpson's diversity index across productive rearrangements. TCRdb retrieved this table from immuneACCESS and kept in-frame rearrangements only. Not all clones are present; in checked studies, unresolved V genes account for under half, and no reason is known for the remainder. That table is the source of V, J and clone size, and D and trimming were worked out from the DNA. The sample has fewer than 150,000 clones on record, just over 70% of them singletons. Clones ranked in the top ten supply roughly 0.86% of the sample.

This clonotype was obtained from a human donor with acute or convalescent COVID-19. The donor label of this sample is uncertain. The sequence is built from TRBV10-3 and TRBJ2-5, with 10 junctional bases fitting TRBD2. Material for sequencing was peripheral blood. This receptor carries the CDR3 CAISEAGGRQETQYF. The nucleotide sequence reads TGTGCCATCAGTGAAGCGGGGGGGCGCCAAGAGACCCAGTACTTC.